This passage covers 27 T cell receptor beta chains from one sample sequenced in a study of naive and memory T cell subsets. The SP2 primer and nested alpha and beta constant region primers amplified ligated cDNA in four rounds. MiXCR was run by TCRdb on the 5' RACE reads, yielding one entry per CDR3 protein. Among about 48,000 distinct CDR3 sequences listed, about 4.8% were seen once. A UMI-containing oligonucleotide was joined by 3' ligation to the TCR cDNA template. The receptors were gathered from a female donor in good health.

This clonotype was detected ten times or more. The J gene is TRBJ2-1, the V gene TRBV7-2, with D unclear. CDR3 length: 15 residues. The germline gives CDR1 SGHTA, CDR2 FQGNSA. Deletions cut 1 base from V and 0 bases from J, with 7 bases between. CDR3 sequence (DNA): TGTGCCAGCAGCTTAGGGGTTGGCTCCTACAATGAGCAGTTCTTC. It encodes CASSLGVGSYNEQFF.

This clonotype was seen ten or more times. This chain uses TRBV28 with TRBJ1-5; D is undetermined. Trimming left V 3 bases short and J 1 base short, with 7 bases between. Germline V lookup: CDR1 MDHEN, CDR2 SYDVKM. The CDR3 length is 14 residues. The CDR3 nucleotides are TGTGCCAGCAGTTTGCAGGCCAGCAATCAGCCCCAGCATTTT. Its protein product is CASSLQASNQPQHF.

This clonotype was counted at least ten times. The CDR3 DNA is TGTGCCAGCAGGCCCAAGGACCAGATCTGGACAGGGGGCAGGGCCGGGGAGCTGTTTTTT. Its translation is CASRPKDQIWTGGRAGELFF. The chain couples TRBV6-2 or TRBV6-3 to TRBJ2-2; 11 bases are a match to TRBD1. The CDR3 has 20 residues. V was pared by 6 bases and J by 6 bases, with 21 bases of the junction left unmatched. The germline gives CDR1 MNHEY, CDR2 SVGEGT.

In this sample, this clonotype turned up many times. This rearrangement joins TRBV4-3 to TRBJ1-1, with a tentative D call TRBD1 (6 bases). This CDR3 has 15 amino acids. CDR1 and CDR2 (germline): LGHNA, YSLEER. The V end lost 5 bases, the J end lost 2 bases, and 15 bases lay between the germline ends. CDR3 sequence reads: CASSRNRAINTEAFF. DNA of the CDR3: TGCGCCAGCAGCAGAAACAGGGCGATCAACACTGAAGCTTTCTTT.

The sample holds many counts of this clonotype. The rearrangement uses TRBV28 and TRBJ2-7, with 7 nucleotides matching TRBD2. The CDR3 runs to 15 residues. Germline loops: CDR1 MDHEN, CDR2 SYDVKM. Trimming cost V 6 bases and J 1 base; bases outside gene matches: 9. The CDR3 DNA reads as TGTGCCAGCAGGACCTCGAGTAGCGGGTCCTACGAGCAGTACTTC. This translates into CASRTSSSGSYEQYF.

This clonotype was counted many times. The CDR3 reads CASSSPRGLTEAFF. For the CDR3, the DNA is TGTGCCAGCAGTTCCCCCAGGGGGCTCACTGAAGCTTTCTTT. This chain uses TRBV6-5 with TRBJ1-1; TRBD1 agrees at 8 bases. Germline CDR1 is MNHEY and CDR2 is SVGAGI. V dropped 4 bases and J dropped 4; count of bases not matched to a gene: 5. This CDR3 has 14 residues.

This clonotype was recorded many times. CDR3 in DNA: TGTGCCAGCAGTGAAAGGGGTATAGGTGGCTACACCTTC. Translating it yields CASSERGIGGYTF. The chain carries TRBV6-1 and TRBJ1-2; maybe TRBD1 (5 bases). Germline V CDR1 and CDR2: MNHNS, SASEGT. The CDR3 length is 13 residues. Trimming removed 2 bases at V and 7 bases at J, with 11 bases between.

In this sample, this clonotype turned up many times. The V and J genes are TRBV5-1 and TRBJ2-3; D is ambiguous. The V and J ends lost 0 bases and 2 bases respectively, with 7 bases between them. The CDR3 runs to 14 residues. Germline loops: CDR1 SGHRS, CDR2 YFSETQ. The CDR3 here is CASSLARATDTQYF. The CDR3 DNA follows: TGCGCCAGCAGCTTGGCGCGAGCCACAGATACGCAGTATTTT.

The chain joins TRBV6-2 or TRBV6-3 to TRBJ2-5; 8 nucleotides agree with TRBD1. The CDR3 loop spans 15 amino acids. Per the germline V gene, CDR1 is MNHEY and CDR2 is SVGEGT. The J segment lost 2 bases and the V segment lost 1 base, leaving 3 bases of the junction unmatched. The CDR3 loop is CASSYYRTGQETQYF. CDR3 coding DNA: TGTGCCAGCAGTTACTATCGGACAGGGCAAGAGACCCAGTACTTC.

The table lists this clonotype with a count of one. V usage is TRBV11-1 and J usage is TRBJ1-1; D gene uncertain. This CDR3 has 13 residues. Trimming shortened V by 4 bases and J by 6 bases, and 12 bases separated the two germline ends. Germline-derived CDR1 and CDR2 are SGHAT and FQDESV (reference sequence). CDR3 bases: TGTGCCAGCAGCTCGATCCGGTGGGCTGAAGCTTTCTTT. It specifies CASSSIRWAEAFF. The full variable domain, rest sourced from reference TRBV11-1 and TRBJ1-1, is EAEVAQSPRYKITEKSQAVAFWCDPISGHATLYWYRQILGQGPELLVQFQDESVVDDSQLPKDRFSAERLKGVDSTLKIQPAELGDSAMYLCASSSIRWAEAFFGQGTRLTVV.

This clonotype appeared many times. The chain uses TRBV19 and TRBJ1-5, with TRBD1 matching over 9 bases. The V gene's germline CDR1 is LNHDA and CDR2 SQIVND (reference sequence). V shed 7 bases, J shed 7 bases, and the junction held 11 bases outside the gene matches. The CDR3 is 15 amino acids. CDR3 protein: CASTTGQGRVQPQHF. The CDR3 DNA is TGTGCCAGTACCACGGGACAGGGAAGGGTACAGCCCCAGCATTTT.

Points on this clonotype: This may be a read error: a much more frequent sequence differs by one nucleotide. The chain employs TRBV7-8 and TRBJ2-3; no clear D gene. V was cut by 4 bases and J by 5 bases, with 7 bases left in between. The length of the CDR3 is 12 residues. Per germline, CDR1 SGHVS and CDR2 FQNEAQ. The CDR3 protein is CASSSLQDTQYF. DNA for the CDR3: TGTGCCAGCAGCTCCCTGCAAGATACGCAGTATTTT.

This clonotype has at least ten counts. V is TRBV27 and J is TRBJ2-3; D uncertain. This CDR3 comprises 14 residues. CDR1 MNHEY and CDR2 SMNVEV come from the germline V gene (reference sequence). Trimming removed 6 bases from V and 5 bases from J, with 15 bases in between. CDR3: CASRIGGSGDTQYF. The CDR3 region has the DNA TGTGCCAGCAGGATAGGCGGATCAGGAGATACGCAGTATTTT.

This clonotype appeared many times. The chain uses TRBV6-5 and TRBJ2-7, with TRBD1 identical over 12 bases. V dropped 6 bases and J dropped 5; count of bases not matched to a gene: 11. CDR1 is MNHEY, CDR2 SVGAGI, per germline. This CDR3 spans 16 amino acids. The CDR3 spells CASSRTGQGAFHEQYF. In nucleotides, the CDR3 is TGTGCCAGCAGCCGAACGGGACAGGGGGCTTTCCACGAGCAGTACTTC.

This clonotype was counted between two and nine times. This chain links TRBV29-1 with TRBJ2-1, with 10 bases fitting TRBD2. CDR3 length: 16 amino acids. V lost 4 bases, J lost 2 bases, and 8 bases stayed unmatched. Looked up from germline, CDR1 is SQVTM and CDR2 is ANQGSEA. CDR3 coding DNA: TGCAGCGTTGGGGGTCTAGCGGGAGCTACCTACAATGAGCAGTTCTTC. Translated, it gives CSVGGLAGATYNEQFF.

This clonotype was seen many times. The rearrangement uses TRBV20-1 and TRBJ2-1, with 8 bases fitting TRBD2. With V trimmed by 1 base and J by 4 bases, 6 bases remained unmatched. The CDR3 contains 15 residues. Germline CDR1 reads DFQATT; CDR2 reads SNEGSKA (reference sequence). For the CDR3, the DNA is TGCAGTGCTAGAGCTTGGACTAGCTCATACAATGAGCAGTTCTTC. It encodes CSARAWTSSYNEQFF.

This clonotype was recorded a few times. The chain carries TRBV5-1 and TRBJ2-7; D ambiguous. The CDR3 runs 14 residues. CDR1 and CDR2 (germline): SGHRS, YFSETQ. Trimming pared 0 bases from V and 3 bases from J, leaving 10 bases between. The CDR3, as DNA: TGCGCCAGCAGCTTGGATCGGCGAGACTACGAGCAGTACTTC. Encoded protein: CASSLDRRDYEQYF.

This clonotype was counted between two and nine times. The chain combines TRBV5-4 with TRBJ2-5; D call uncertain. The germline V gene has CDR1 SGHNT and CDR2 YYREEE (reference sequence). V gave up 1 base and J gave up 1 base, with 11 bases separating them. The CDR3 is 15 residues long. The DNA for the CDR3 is TGTGCCAGCAGCTTGAAACAAGAGCCCCAAGAGACCCAGTACTTC. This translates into CASSLKQEPQETQYF.

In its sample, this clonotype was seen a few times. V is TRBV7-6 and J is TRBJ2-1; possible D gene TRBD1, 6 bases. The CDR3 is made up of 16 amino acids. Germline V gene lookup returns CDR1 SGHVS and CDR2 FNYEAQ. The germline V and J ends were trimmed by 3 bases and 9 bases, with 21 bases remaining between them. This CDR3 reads CASSFGLGAGDPEQFF. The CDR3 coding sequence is TGTGCCAGCAGCTTTGGCTTAGGGGCAGGGGATCCTGAGCAGTTCTTC.

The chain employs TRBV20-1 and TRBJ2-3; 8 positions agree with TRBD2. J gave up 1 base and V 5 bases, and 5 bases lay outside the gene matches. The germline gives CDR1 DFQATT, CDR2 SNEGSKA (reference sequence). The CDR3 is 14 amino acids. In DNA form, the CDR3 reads TGCAGTGCTCGGGGGGGGGCAGGCACAGATACGCAGTATTTT. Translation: CSARGGAGTDTQYF.

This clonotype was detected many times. CDR3 sequence (DNA): TGTGCCAGCCGGGACAGGAGCACCGGGGAGCTGTTTTTT. It yields the protein CASRDRSTGELFF. The chain carries TRBV6-5 and TRBJ2-2; 8 bases align to TRBD1. Losses at the gene ends were 8 bases for V and 4 bases for J; bases not matched to a gene: 3. This CDR3 is built from 13 residues. Germline CDR1 is MNHEY and CDR2 is SVGAGI.

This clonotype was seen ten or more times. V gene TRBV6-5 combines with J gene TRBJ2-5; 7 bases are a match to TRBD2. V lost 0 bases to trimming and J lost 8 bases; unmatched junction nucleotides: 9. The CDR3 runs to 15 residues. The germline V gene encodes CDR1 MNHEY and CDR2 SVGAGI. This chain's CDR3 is CASSYSGEGRSTQYF. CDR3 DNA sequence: TGTGCCAGCAGTTACTCGGGGGAGGGCAGGTCAACCCAGTACTTC.

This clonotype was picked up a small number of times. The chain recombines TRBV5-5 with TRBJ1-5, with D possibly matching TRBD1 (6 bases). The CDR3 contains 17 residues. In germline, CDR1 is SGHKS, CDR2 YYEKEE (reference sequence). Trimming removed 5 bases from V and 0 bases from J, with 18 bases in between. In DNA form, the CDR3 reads TGTGCCAGCAGTACCATTACAGGGACACTTAGCAATCAGCCCCAGCATTTT. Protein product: CASSTITGTLSNQPQHF.

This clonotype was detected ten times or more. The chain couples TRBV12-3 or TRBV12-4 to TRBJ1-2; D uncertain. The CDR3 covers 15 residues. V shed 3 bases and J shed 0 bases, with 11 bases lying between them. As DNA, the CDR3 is TGTGCCAGCAGTTTTTCGGGTACCCCTAACTATGGCTACACCTTC. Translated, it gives CASSFSGTPNYGYTF.

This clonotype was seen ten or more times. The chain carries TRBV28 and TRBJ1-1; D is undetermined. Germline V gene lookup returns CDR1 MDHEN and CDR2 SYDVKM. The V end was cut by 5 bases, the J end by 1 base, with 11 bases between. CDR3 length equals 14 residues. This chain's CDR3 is CASSPILGNTEAFF. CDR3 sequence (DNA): TGTGCCAGCAGTCCAATCTTGGGGAACACTGAAGCTTTCTTT. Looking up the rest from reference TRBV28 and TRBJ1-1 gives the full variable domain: DVKVTQSSRYLVKRTGEKVFLECVQDMDHENMFWYRQDPGLGLRLIYFSYDVKMKEKGDIPEGYSVSREKKERFSLILESASTNQTSMYLCASSPILGNTEAFFGQGTRLTVV.

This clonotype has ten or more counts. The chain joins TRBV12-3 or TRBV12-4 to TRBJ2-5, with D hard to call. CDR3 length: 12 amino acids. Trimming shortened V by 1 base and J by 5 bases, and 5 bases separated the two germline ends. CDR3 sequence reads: CASSLVFETQYF. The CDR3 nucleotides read TGTGCCAGCAGTTTAGTCTTCGAGACCCAGTACTTC.

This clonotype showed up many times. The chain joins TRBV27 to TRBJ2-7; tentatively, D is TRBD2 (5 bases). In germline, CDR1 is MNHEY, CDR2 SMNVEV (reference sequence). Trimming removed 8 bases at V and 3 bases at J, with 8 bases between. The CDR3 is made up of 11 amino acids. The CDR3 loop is CASWSGYEQYF. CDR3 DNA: TGTGCCAGCTGGAGCGGCTACGAGCAGTACTTC.